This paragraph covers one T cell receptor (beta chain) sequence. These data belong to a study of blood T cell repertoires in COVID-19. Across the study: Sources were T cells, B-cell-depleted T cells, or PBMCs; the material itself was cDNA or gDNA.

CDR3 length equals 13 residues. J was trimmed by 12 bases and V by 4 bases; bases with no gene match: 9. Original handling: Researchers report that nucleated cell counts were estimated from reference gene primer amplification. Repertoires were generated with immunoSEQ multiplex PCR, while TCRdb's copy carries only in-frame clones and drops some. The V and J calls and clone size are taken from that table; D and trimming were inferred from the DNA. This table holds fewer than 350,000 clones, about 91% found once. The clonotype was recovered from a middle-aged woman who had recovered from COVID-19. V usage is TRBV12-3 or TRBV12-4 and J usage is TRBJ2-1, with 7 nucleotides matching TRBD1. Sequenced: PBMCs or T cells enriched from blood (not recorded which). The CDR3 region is CASSSRDSIWQFF. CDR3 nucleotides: TGTGCCAGCAGTTCCCGGGACAGTATTTGGCAGTTCTTC.